One sample yielded the 22 T cell receptor beta chains listed below, sequenced in a study of patients with pleural tuberculosis. Each CDR3 protein is one row after TCRdb ran MiXCR on the reads. The repertoire consists of around 49,000 distinct CDR3 sequences, with about 7.9% occurring once and the leading ten covering about a sixth. These receptors were obtained from a human donor with pleural tuberculosis.

This clonotype was seen a few times. The CDR3 nucleotides read TGTGCCAGCAGCCAAAGAATTAGTTTGTACTTC. Encoded protein: CASSQRISLYF. V and J are TRBV3-1 and TRBJ2-5; D not certain. V was trimmed by 2 bases and J by 13 bases, leaving 11 bases between them. CDR1 LGHDT and CDR2 YNNKEL come from the germline V gene (reference sequence). The CDR3 sequence is 11 residues long.

The table lists this clonotype with many counts. V usage is TRBV4-1 and J usage is TRBJ2-3, with a tentative D call TRBD1 (5 bases). The germline gives CDR1 MGHRA, CDR2 YSYEKL. CDR3 size: 17 residues. With 0 bases removed from V and 4 bases from J, the gap between germline ends came to 17 bases. CDR3: CASSQDLAGKVSDTQYF. The CDR3 DNA follows: TGCGCCAGCAGCCAAGATCTGGCAGGGAAGGTTTCAGATACGCAGTATTTT.

This clonotype was found many times. The CDR3 DNA follows: TGCGCCAGCAGCCAGGGACACGCGAACACTGAAGCTTTCTTT. This encodes CASSQGHANTEAFF. The rearrangement links TRBV5-1 to TRBJ1-1; weak D call: TRBD1 (6 bases). The CDR3 totals 14 residues. Trimming took off 4 bases at V and 1 base at J, with 11 bases between the two ends. From germline, CDR1 is SGHRS and CDR2 YFSETQ.

This clonotype has just a few counts. The chain uses TRBV4-3 and TRBJ2-2, with D tentatively TRBD2 (5 bases). Trimming took off 5 bases at V and 6 bases at J, with 10 bases between the two ends. The CDR3 sequence is 13 residues long. In germline, CDR1 is LGHNA, CDR2 YSLEER. Written as DNA, the CDR3 is TGCGCCAGCAGCTCACGGCGGGCCGGGGAGCTGTTTTTT. This codes for CASSSRRAGELFF.

This clonotype was observed at least ten times. The rearrangement uses TRBV20-1 and TRBJ2-1; 7 positions agree with TRBD2. The J segment lost 0 bases and the V segment lost 4 bases, leaving 6 bases of the junction unmatched. The CDR3 length is 15 residues. In germline, CDR1 is DFQATT, CDR2 SNEGSKA (reference sequence). The CDR3 sequence is CSANGRASSYNEQFF. The CDR3 DNA is TGCAGTGCTAATGGGAGGGCAAGCTCCTACAATGAGCAGTTCTTC.

Ten or more counts support this clonotype. The CDR3 sequence: CASTHAIGIYNEQFF. CDR3 DNA sequence: TGTGCCAGCACTCATGCCATAGGGATCTACAATGAGCAGTTCTTC. The rearrangement links TRBV12-3 or TRBV12-4 to TRBJ2-1, with D uncertain. This CDR3 comprises 15 residues. V shed 7 bases and J shed 3 bases, with 16 bases lying between them.

About this clonotype itself: This may be a read error, as it is one base from a much larger clone. V is TRBV27 and J is TRBJ2-7; 7 bases are a match to TRBD1. From germline, CDR1 is MNHEY and CDR2 SMNVEV (reference sequence). This CDR3 comprises 11 residues. In nucleotides, the CDR3 is TGCGCGACAGGGCATGCCTACGAGCGGTACTTC. This encodes CATGHAYERYF.

This clonotype occurred many times. The chain uses TRBV20-1 and TRBJ1-1; maybe TRBD1 (5 bases). The CDR3 has 11 amino acids. V was shortened by 3 bases and J by 7 bases, with 9 bases between the two germline ends. Germline CDR1 reads DFQATT; CDR2 reads SNEGSKA (reference sequence). Here the CDR3 reads CSARGVGEAFF. For the CDR3, the DNA is TGCAGTGCTAGGGGGGTGGGTGAAGCTTTCTTT.

This clonotype was seen at least ten times. V is TRBV18 and J is TRBJ2-7; D uncertain. CDR1 is KGHSH and CDR2 is LQKENI in the germline V gene. The CDR3 has 13 amino acids. V lost 4 bases and J lost 4, with 11 bases in between. This CDR3 reads CASSLLSDYEQYV. The CDR3 nucleotides are TGTGCCAGCTCACTCCTTTCCGATTACGAGCAGTACGTC.

This clonotype has ten or more counts. The V and J genes are TRBV12-3 or TRBV12-4 and TRBJ2-1; D might be TRBD1 or TRBD2, each matching 5 bases. The CDR3 spans 15 residues. The V end was cut by 8 bases, the J end by 2 bases, with 16 bases between. In DNA form, the CDR3 reads TGTGCCAGCTTGGGTCGGGACCCGGCCTACAATGAGCAGTTCTTC. Translation: CASLGRDPAYNEQFF.

Ten or more counts support this clonotype. The chain combines TRBV20-1 with TRBJ1-5, with D perhaps TRBD1 (5 bases). V lost 5 bases to trimming and J lost 4 bases, with 12 bases between them. In germline, CDR1 is DFQATT, CDR2 SNEGSKA (reference sequence). The CDR3 spans 13 residues. The CDR3 region is CSARAEGNQPQHF. DNA of the CDR3: TGCAGTGCTCGCGCGGAGGGGAATCAGCCCCAGCATTTT.

This clonotype was counted many times. The chain is built from TRBV15 and TRBJ2-7; D might be TRBD1 (7 bases). This CDR3 region has 14 residues. The V and J ends lost 8 bases and 2 bases respectively, with 16 bases between them. In germline, CDR1 is LNHNV, CDR2 YYDKDF (reference sequence). The DNA for the CDR3 is TGTGCCACCTCTTTCAGGGGGGTCCCCTACGAGCAGTACGTC. Its protein is CATSFRGVPYEQYV.

This clonotype has ten or more counts. A read error may explain this, as a much larger clone is one base away. V gene TRBV28 combines with J gene TRBJ1-2; D gene unclear. The CDR3 has 13 amino acids. Germline V gene lookup returns CDR1 MDHEN and CDR2 SYDVKM. The CDR3 DNA follows: TGTGCCAGCAGTTTACATTCCAACTATGGCTACTCCTTC. Its translation is CASSLHSNYGYSF.

This clonotype appeared many times. CDR3 loop: CASSVPGQGAYQPQHF. The DNA for the CDR3 is TGTGCCAGCAGTGTTCCGGGACAGGGGGCCTATCAGCCCCAGCATTTT. This rearrangement joins TRBV25-1 to TRBJ1-5; 12 positions match TRBD1. The CDR3 has 16 residues. After removal of 4 bases from V and 5 bases from J, the junction contained 6 bases not matched to a gene. Germline CDR1 reads MGHDK; CDR2 reads SYGVNS.

In its sample, this clonotype was seen a few times. The gene calls are TRBV10-3 and TRBJ1-6; D gene ambiguous. CDR3 length: 13 residues. The germline gives CDR1 ENHRY, CDR2 SYGVKD. V lost 4 bases and J lost 9, with 10 bases in between. The CDR3 nucleotides are TGTGCCATCAGTGGGGTAGTAGGTTCACCCCTCCACTTT. Protein product: CAISGVVGSPLHF.

Many counts were recorded for this clonotype. The rearrangement links TRBV7-6 to TRBJ2-1; possible D gene TRBD2, 6 bases. The germline V gene encodes CDR1 SGHVS and CDR2 FNYEAQ. This CDR3 has 15 residues. V was pared by 3 bases and J by 4 bases, with 13 bases between. The CDR3 here is CASSFKFGGYNEQFF. CDR3 nucleotide sequence: TGTGCCAGCAGCTTTAAATTCGGGGGTTACAATGAGCAGTTCTTC.

This clonotype has ten or more counts. The genes are TRBV29-1 and TRBJ1-1, with D unresolved. CDR1 and CDR2 from the germline V gene are SQVTM and ANQGSEA. This CDR3 is 11 amino acids long. V dropped 6 bases and J dropped 1 base, with 6 bases sitting between them. The CDR3 DNA sequence: TGCAGCGTGATTAGGAACACTGAAGCTTTCTTT. As protein: CSVIRNTEAFF. Complete variable domain (other parts from reference TRBV29-1 and TRBJ1-1): SAVISQKPSRDICQRGTSLTIQCQVDSQVTMMFWYRQQPGQSLTLIATANQGSEATYESGFVIDKFPISRPNLTFSTLTVSNMSPEDSSIYLCSVIRNTEAFFGQGTRLTVV.

About this clonotype: A much bigger clone sits one base away, suggesting this may be a read error. The V gene is TRBV19, the J gene TRBJ1-1, with D possibly matching TRBD1 (5 bases). The germline gives CDR1 LNHDA, CDR2 SQIVND (reference sequence). With 11 bases removed from V and 0 bases from J, the gap between germline ends came to 16 bases. The length of the CDR3 is 14 residues. The CDR3 sequence is CACGKSDMNTEAFF. Here the CDR3 DNA reads TGTGCCTGTGGAAAATCGGACATGAACACTGAAGCTTTCTTT.

This clonotype has only a few counts. This chain connects TRBV11-2 to TRBJ2-5; D possibly uses TRBD1 or TRBD2 (5 bases each). Looked up from germline, CDR1 is SGHAT and CDR2 is FQNNGV. Trimming stripped 3 bases from V and 2 bases from J, with 13 bases between. CDR3 length: 15 residues. The CDR3 nucleotides read TGTGCCAGCAGCTTCGTACGGGACCCTCAAGAGACCCAGTACTTC. Translation gives CASSFVRDPQETQYF.

This clonotype was detected ten times or more. V gene TRBV28 combines with J gene TRBJ2-3; the D is unclear. Between the trimmed V and J ends, which lost 5 bases and 0 bases, there was a span of 6 bases. Germline V gene data show CDR1 as MDHEN and CDR2 as SYDVKM. This CDR3 region has 13 residues. The CDR3 is CASSRSSTDTQYF. CDR3 DNA sequence: TGTGCCAGCAGTCGTTCTAGCACAGATACGCAGTATTTT.

The chain uses TRBV6-1 and TRBJ2-7, with D unclear. Germline lookup yields CDR1 MNHNS and CDR2 SASEGT. Trimming removed 8 bases at V and 2 bases at J, with 13 bases between. The CDR3 length is 13 residues. CDR3 sequence: CASSPPGTYEQYV. The CDR3 region has the DNA TGTGCCAGCTCACCACCGGGCACCTACGAGCAGTACGTC.

This clonotype was detected ten times or more. The junction differs from germline at one of its ends, possibly a read error. This CDR3 reads CSARAANSYNPPLHF. DNA for the CDR3: TGCAGTGCTAGGGCGGCAAACTCCTATAATCCACCCCTCCACTTT. The chain recombines TRBV20-1 with TRBJ1-6; D is ambiguous. CDR3 size: 15 residues. The germline V gene encodes CDR1 DFQATT and CDR2 SNEGSKA (reference sequence).